This TCR beta chain comes out of a study of CD4 T cell repertoires in COVID-19. Study observations and caveats: Between about 6 and 28% of SARS-CoV-2 clonotypes also appeared in SARS-CoV and/or HKU1 spike cultures.

Germline CDR1 PRHDT, CDR2 FYEKMQ (reference sequence). V was pared by 2 bases and J by 5 bases, with 6 bases of the junction left unmatched. The CDR3 runs 15 residues. Clones were read by immunoSEQ multiplex PCR, and TCRdb kept only the in-frame ones, dropping some. The sample records approximately 75,000 clones, under 90% being singletons. This clone showed up just a few times. No antigen is known for it. Sequencing was done directly on freshly isolated, uncultured memory T cells. The clonotype comes from a human donor who had COVID-19. The specimen was CD4+ T cells from peripheral blood, collected after recovery from COVID-19. V usage is TRBV13 and J usage is TRBJ2-7; TRBD2 matches at 10 bases. Here the CDR3 DNA reads TGTGCCAGCAGCTTATTTACTAGCGGGATCAACGAGCAGTACTTC. Translating gives CASSLFTSGINEQYF.